In this sample, the clone carrying this T cell receptor (beta chain) turned up once. The CDR3 consists of 18 residues. CDR1 and CDR2 (germline): LGHNT, FRNRAP. J gave up 3 bases and V 0 bases, and 12 bases lay outside the gene matches. Here immunoSEQ multiplex PCR was the method, and the copy in TCRdb shows in-frame clones only, minus some. The sample lists about 2.1 million clones, around 93% occurring once. CD45RO negativity and positive selection for CCR7 defined naive CD8 cells, a population that excluded terminally differentiated effector memory CD45RA+ cells. The data were obtained in a study of shared clonotypes between healthy human individuals.

This TCR derives from a young man in good health. Some clones in this sample may be carry-over from other donors' samples. The genes are TRBV12-5 and TRBJ2-3; TRBD1 aligns across 7 bases. Sequenced input: naive CD8+ T cells from PBMCs. CDR3 DNA: TGTGCTAGTGGTTTGGTACCTCCGACAGGGCGGATGACAGATACGCAGTATTTT. Translation: CASGLVPPTGRMTDTQYF.